The subject of this entry is one TCR beta chain. Its antigen is undetermined. V was shortened by 5 bases and J by 5 bases, with 18 bases between the two germline ends. The CDR3 covers 16 residues. CDR1 and CDR2 from the germline V gene are LNHDA and SQIVND (reference sequence). The time point here: week 11, during vaccination. Every vaccination contained 300 ug of the mutant IDH1 20-mer peptide and was paired with topical imiquimod. This sample is drawn from a study of a mutant IDH1 vaccine in newly diagnosed glioma. Background on the study: Sex among treated patients split 62.5% male, roughly 38% female; mean age was around 40 years. It was radiotherapy, temozolomide, or both that patients received previously, with most receiving both. Findings and limits, study-wide: Vaccine-induced responses were seen in 93.3% of patients, spanning several MHC alleles. Pseudoprogression appears to have had no connection to changes in top peripheral T cell clonotypes.

Only in-frame clones appear in the TCRdb table, and some are missing; sequencing was by immunoSEQ multiplex PCR. The data contain about 23,000 clones, 65% to 80% of them singletons. The specimen comprised PBMCs, sampled from a glioma patient whose treatment included an IDH1 peptide vaccine. The rearrangement uses TRBV19 and TRBJ1-4; D ambiguous. This TCR was sampled from a man aged 40-55 years with glioma. Here the CDR3 reads CASSFPHPGGNEKLFF. CDR3 DNA sequence: TGTGCCAGTAGTTTCCCCCATCCAGGAGGGAATGAAAAACTGTTTTTT.